What follows is one TCR beta chain and its context. The antigen it binds to is not known. No base quality information exists; no much larger clone differs at one position. Library method: the immunoSEQ multiplex PCR assay. For the multiplex PCR, a mixture combining 60 forward primers for TCR Vbeta segments and 13 reverse primers for TCR Jbeta segments was used. The CDR3 region of rearranged TCR beta genes was amplified from genomic DNA with a multiplex PCR assay. The Illumina HiSeq System was used to sequence the amplified TCR beta libraries as 87-base-pair reads. From the authors' description of their analysis: A later analysis tallied 75 million to 85 million unique TCR beta chains across the 666 repertoires, and about 12 million of those chains were shared by two or more donors. To remove PCR and sequencing errors, raw reads were error-corrected and collapsed into unique sequences using a nearest-neighbor algorithm that merged closely related sequences. CDR3 sequences were aligned to IMGT reference sequences to assign V, D and J gene segments. For a sequence to be retained, a match of at least six nucleotides was required to both a V gene segment and a J gene segment. Rearrangements were classified as productive when the CDR3 lacked stop codons and remained in frame with V and J, and all other rearrangements were classified as non-productive. CDR3 was defined by IMGT convention, running from the second conserved V-encoded cysteine to the conserved J-encoded phenylalanine. The earlier analysis of 587 of the donors excluded sequences that lacked an unambiguous match to a single V gene segment. In an earlier analysis of around 590 of the donors, a V segment was called functional when productive rearrangements were above 56.7%, and segregating when the standard deviation between donors exceeded 5%. To diagnose cytomegalovirus status from the catalog of TCR beta chain sequences, a statistical classification framework was built. In a later analysis, V and J genes were assigned by comparing TCR nucleotide sequences against IMGT/GENE-DB human TR gene sequences. Using the TCRdist pipeline, a later analysis assigned CDR3 sequences along with most-parsimonious VDJ recombination scenarios. In a later analysis, each TCR beta chain was defined by its CDR3 amino acid sequence together with its V-gene family, and reads lacking a unique V-gene family were excluded. As a way to deal with suspected cross-contamination and a sequencing artifact, a later analysis dropped nearly 600 nucleotide sequences that were highly shared and had low generation probability. In a later analysis, a clonal expansion index for each public chain was calculated from normalized within-repertoire ranks of inferred template counts. Generation probabilities in a later analysis came from a VDJ recombination model fitted to out-of-frame rearrangements, and those results were checked against IGoR. A later analysis scored TCR-TCR, TCR-HLA and TCR-CMV co-occurrence with hypergeometric tests, applying a repertoire-size bias correction to TCR pairs. False discovery rates were estimated in a later analysis by permuting HLA or CMV assignments 20 times. In a later analysis, co-occurring TCRs were grouped using DBSCAN, with TCRdist sequence similarity added in when clustering inside HLA-allele-positive subsets. Co-occurrence clustering excluded repertoires with fewer than 30,000 or more than 120,000 public chains, plus five with anomalous nucleotide sharing. This is the immuneACCESS table as TCRdb keeps it, with only in-frame sequences that have V and J called. A part of the clones is gone; compared with another copy, unresolved V genes explain less than half, and the rest is unexplained. V and J calls and clone size are copied from that table; D and trimming were computed from the DNA. Here the sample has about 190,000 clones; approximately 79% occur a single time. The ten largest clones capture roughly 1.5% of the sample.

The cohort was made up of under 800 healthy bone marrow donors. Cohort members were all nominally healthy when sampled, although unrecorded immune exposures were likely present. The donor tested CMV seronegative and was one of the 352 seronegative cohort members. A peripheral blood sample was provided by each donor, and peripheral blood mononuclear cells were used for TCR beta sequencing. The Qiagen DNeasy Blood Extraction Kit was used to extract genomic DNA from the blood cell samples. From its cysteine to its phenylalanine, the CDR3 spans 12 amino acids. The only DNA kept is the CDR3, 36 bases in frame from the first base. V and J lose 5 bases and 5 bases, and a span of 10 bases separates them. The germline V gene (reference sequence) provides CDR1 LNHDA and CDR2 SQIVND. The record originates from a study of cytomegalovirus exposure and HLA in healthy donors (dated by TCRdb to about 2017). Study-level background: An earlier analysis of several hundred of the donors reported about 250 Gb of sequence data and some 100 million unique TCR beta sequences from roughly 180 million T cells. An early release that covered more than 550 HLA-typed donors contained around 300 gigabases of sequencing data and about 93 million unique TCR sequences. Among the approximately 400 genotyped donors, around 79% belonged to the genetic ancestry cluster associated with self-reported Caucasian donors. The study aimed to test whether cataloging public T cell receptors could reveal signatures of past pathogen exposure. The T cell repertoires of 550 to 850 subjects were profiled by immunosequencing and related to cytomegalovirus serostatus. Along with the roughly 700-subject first cohort, a separate validation cohort of over a hundred different subjects was used. To predict cytomegalovirus infection status, the study combined high-throughput TCR immunosequencing, statistical association of individual TCRs with disease status, and machine learning. To study patterns of TCR occurrence, a later analysis re-analyzed previously published TCR beta repertoires from 650 to 750 donors and added high-resolution HLA genotyping. In the later analysis, no new phenotypic data were used to find candidate immune exposures; instead, reliance was placed on TCR beta sequences and their occurrence across donors. To decide whether each TCR beta V gene segment behaved as functional or pseudogenic, an earlier analysis of some 570 of the donors relied on high-throughput TCR beta sequencing. Donor age, sex, ethnicity and CMV serostatus were compiled alongside the repertoire data. A later genetic analysis used genome-wide SNP genotypes for 398 of the 666 donors, treating that subset as a discovery cohort. All discovery cohort repertoires had been generated on a single sequencing platform. HLA typing included class I and class II loci at four-digit resolution. The number of typed donors differed by locus: 629-630 for A, B, C, DRB1 and DQB1; 500 to 550 for DQA1; some 590 for DPA1; and 400 to 480 for DPB1. Roughly five DR-DQ haplotypes were handled as single units for association and clustering, since linkage in the cohort was strong. On average, roughly 240,000 unique TCR beta nucleotide sequences were sequenced per donor among 300 to 500 genotyped donors of the cohort, with approximately 18% of those sequences being non-productive.

The paper's findings and limits, for the study overall: Presence/absence analyses assumed roughly uniform sequencing depth across donors, an assumption that may not hold. In an earlier analysis of more than 450 of the donors, most TCR beta V segments were observed in productive rearrangements about 87% or about 30% of the time, broadly matching IMGT annotations. The only immune exposure information available for the cohort was CMV serostatus. A later analysis found that most CMV-associated TCR beta chains appeared HLA-restricted, with HLA associations seemingly driven largely by CMV exposure. A cluster of highly shared sequence variants was judged likely to be a technical artifact of the sequencing pipeline. A further reported finding was that TCR beta sequences accurately predicted the HLA-A and HLA-B alleles for most subjects in the first cohort. Across donors, most TCR sequences were observed very rarely, whereas some public TCRs were present in many individuals. In a later analysis, HLA-associated TCR beta chains were found to be more clonally expanded and to have lower generation probabilities than equally common non-associated chains. Some IMGT-functional V segments, including TRBV6-2 and TRBV6-3, could not be distinguished by the 87-base-pair reads and were therefore excluded. A few of the identified cytomegalovirus-associated TCR beta chains were confirmed in vitro to be specific for cytomegalovirus antigens. An association between a missense DCLRE1C variant and V-gene and J-gene trimming of TCR beta chains was found in a later genetic analysis and replicated in an independent cohort. In a later analysis, TCR association rates were found to vary across HLA loci, with the most associated TCRs seen for DRB1 alleles and the fewest for HLA-C alleles. Assigning TCR associations to individual alleles was difficult when HLA alleles, especially DR and DQ, strongly co-occurred. In a later analysis, about 16,000 TCR beta sequences were associated with specific HLA alleles at a false discovery rate of 0.05. Correlated functional status among segregating V segments might be attributable to linkage disequilibrium, but an unknown experimental factor could not be ruled out. In a later analysis, several top co-occurrence clusters were reported to appear linked to parvovirus B19, influenza, CMV and Epstein-Barr virus. Because HLA typing was missing for some donors at each locus, association tests included only the typed subset. A later genetic analysis reported fewer N-insertions in productive TCRs among donors in an Asian-associated ancestry cluster than the roughly 640-donor mean. The authors suggested that the approach could potentially be extended to other disease states and immunological phenotypes. In both the original and validation cohorts, the classifier was reported to diagnose cytomegalovirus status with high specificity and sensitivity. The study gave a list of 150 to 200 TCR beta chains associated with cytomegalovirus. In this cohort, only TCR beta chains were sequenced, and detectable features were limited by the absence of alpha or paired-chain data. Because counts were too low, approximately 15 rarely observed V segments, including chromosome 9 orphons, were excluded from the earlier analysis of several hundred of the donors.

The receptor's source is a woman under 30 in good health and CMV-seronegative. The source material was PBMCs. The V and J genes are TRBV19 and TRBJ2-7, and perhaps TRBD1 as D gene, on 5 matching bases. CDR3 loop: CASSQQGHEQYF. The nucleotide sequence is given as TGTGCCAGTAGTCAGCAGGGTCACGAGCAGTACTTC.